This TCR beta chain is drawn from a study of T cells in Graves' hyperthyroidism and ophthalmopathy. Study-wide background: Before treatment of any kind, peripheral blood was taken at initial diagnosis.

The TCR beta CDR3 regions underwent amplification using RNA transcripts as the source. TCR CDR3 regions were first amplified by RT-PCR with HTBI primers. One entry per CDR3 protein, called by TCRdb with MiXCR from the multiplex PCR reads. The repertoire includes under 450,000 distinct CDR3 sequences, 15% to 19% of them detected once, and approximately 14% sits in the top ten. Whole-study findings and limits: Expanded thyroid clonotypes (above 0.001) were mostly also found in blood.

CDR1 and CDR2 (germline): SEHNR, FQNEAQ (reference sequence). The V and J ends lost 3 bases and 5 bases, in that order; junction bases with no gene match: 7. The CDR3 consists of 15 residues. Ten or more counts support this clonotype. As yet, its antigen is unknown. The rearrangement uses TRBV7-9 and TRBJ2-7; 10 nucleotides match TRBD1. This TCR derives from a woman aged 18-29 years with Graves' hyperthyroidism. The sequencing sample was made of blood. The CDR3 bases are TGTGCCAGCAGCTTCCGACAGGGGGCTGGACACGAGCAGTACTTC. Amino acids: CASSFRQGAGHEQYF. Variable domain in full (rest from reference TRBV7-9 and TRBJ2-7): DTGVSQNPRHKITKRGQNVTFRCDPISEHNRLYWYRQTLGQGPEFLTYFQNEAQLEKSRLLSDRFSAERPKGSFSTLEIQRTEQGDSAMYLCASSFRQGAGHEQYFGPGTRLTVT.